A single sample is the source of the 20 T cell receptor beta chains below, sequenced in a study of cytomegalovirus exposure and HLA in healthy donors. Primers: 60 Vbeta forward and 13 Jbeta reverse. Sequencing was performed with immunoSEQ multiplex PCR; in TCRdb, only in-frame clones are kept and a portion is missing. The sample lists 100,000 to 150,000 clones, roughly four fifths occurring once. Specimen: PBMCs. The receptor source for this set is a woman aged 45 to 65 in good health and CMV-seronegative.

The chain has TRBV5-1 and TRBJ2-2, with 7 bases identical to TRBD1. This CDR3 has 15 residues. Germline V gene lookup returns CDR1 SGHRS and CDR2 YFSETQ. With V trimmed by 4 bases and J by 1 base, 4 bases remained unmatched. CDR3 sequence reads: CASSRGTVNTGELFF. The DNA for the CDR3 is TGCGCCAGCAGCCGAGGGACAGTGAACACCGGGGAGCTGTTTTTT.

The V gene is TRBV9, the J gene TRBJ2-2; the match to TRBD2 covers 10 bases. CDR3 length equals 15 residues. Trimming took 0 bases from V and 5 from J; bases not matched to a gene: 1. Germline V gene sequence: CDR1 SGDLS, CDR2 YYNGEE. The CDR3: CASSVGTSGTGELFF. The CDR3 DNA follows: TGTGCCAGCAGCGTAGGGACTAGCGGAACCGGGGAGCTGTTTTTT.

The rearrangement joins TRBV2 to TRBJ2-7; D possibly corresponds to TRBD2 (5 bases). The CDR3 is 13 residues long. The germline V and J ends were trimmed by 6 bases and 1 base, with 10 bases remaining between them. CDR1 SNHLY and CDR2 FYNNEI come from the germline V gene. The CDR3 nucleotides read TGTGCCAGCAGCCAAGACTATTCCTACGAGCAGTACGTC. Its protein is CASSQDYSYEQYV.

The CDR3 nucleotides read TGCGCCAGCAGCCAGACTAACCGCCCAGATACGCAGTATTTT. Amino acid sequence: CASSQTNRPDTQYF. The gene calls are TRBV4-3 and TRBJ2-3, with a possible D match to TRBD2 (5 bases). V lost 3 bases to trimming and J lost 4 bases, with 11 bases between them. Germline V gives CDR1 LGHNA, CDR2 YSLEER. The CDR3 runs to 14 residues.

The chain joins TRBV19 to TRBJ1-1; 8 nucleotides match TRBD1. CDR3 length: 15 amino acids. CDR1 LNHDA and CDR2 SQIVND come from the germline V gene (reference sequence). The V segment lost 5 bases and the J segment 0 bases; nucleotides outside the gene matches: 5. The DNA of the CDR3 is TGTGCCAGTAGTCCCCACAGGGGGATGAACACTGAAGCTTTCTTT. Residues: CASSPHRGMNTEAFF.

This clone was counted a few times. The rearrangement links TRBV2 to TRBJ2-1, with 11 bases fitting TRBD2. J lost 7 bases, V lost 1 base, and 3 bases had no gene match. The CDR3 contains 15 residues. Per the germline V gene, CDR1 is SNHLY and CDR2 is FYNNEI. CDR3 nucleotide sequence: TGTGCCAGCAGTGAAGTGGGACTAGCGGCGAATGAGCAGTTCTTC. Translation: CASSEVGLAANEQFF.

CDR3 coding DNA: TGTGCCTGGAGTGTACGCGGCAGGGGAGACAATCAGCCCCAGCATTTT. Residues: CAWSVRGRGDNQPQHF. The chain uses TRBV30 and TRBJ1-5; D is possibly TRBD1 (6 bases). V shed 0 bases and J shed 3 bases, with 15 bases lying between them. The CDR3 runs to 16 residues. CDR1 and CDR2 from the germline V gene are GTSNPN and SVGIG (reference sequence).

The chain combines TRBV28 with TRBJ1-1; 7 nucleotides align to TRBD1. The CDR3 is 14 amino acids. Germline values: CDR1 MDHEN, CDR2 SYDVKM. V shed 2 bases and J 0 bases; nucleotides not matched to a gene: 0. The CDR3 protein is CASSLGTVNTEAFF. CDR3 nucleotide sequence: TGTGCCAGCAGTTTAGGGACAGTGAACACTGAAGCTTTCTTT.

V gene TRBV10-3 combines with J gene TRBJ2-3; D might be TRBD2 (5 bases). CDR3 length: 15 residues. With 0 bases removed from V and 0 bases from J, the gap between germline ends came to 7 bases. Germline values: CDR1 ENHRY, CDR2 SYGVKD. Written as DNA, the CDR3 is TGTGCCATCAGTGAGTCAAGCGGCAGCACAGATACGCAGTATTTT. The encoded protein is CAISESSGSTDTQYF.

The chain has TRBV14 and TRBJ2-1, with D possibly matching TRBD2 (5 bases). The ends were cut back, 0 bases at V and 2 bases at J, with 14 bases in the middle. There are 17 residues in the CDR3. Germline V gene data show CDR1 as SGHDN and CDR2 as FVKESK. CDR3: CASSQDSTGSPYNEQFF. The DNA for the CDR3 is TGTGCCAGCAGCCAAGACAGCACGGGGTCCCCCTACAATGAGCAGTTCTTC.

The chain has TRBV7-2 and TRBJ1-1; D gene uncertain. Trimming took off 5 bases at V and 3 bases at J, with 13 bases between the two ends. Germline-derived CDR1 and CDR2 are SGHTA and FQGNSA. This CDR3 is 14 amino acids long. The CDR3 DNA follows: TGTGCCAGCAGCCCCGGGAGGGTGGACACTGAAGCTTTCTTT. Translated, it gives CASSPGRVDTEAFF.

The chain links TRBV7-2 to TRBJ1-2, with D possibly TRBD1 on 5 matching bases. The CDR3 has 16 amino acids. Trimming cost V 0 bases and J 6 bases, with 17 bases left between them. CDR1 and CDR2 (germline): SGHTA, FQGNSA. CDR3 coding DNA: TGTGCCAGCAGCTTAGCTCTGGGCAGGGATGTTGATGGCTACACCTTC. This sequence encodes CASSLALGRDVDGYTF. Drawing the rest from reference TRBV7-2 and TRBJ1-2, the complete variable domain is GAGVSQSPSNKVTEKGKDVELRCDPISGHTALYWYRQSLGQGLEFLIYFQGNSAPDKSGLPSDRFSAERTGGSVSTLTIQRTQQEDSAVYLCASSLALGRDVDGYTFGSGTRLTVV.

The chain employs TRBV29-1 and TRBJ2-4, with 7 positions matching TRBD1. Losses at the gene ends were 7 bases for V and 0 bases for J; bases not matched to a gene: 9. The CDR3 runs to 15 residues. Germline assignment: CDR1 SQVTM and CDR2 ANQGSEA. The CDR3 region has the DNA TGCAGCGCCCTAGGGACAGCCCTAGCCAAAAACATTCAGTACTTC. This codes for CSALGTALAKNIQYF.

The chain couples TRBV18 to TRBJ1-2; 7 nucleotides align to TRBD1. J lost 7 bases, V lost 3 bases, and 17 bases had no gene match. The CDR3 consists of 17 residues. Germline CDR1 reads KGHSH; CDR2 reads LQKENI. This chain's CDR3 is CASSPTPGQRTFGGYTF. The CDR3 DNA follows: TGTGCCAGCTCACCTACGCCGGGACAGCGAACTTTTGGTGGCTACACCTTC.

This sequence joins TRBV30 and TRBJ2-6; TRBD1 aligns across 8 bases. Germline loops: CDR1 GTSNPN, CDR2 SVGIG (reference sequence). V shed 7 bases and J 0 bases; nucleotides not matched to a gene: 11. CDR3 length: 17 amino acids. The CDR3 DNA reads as TGTGCCTCACGGCGGGACAGGTCCCTCTCTGGGGCCAACGTCCTGACTTTC. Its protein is CASRRDRSLSGANVLTF.

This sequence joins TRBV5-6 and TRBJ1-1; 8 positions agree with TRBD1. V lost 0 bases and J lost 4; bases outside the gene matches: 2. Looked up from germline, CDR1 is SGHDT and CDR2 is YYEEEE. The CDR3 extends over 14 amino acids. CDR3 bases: TGTGCCAGCAGCTTGGGAGACAGGGGCACTGAAGCTTTCTTT. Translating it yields CASSLGDRGTEAFF.

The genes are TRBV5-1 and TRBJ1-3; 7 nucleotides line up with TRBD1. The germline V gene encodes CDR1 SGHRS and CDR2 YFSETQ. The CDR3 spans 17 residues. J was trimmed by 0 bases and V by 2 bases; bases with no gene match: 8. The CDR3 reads CASSFPDRADSGNTIYF. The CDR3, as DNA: TGCGCCAGCAGCTTTCCAGACAGGGCGGACTCTGGAAACACCATATATTTT.

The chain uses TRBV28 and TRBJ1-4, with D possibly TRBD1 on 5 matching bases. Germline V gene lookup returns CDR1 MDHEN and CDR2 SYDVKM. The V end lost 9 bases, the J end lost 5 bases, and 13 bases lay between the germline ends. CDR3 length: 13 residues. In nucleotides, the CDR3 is TGTGCCAGTTTCGACAGAACAAATGAAAAACTGTTTTTT. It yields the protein CASFDRTNEKLFF.

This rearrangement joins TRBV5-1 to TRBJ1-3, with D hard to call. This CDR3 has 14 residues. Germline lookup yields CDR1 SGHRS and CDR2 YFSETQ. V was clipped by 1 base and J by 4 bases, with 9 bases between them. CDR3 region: CASSLNLGGNTIYF. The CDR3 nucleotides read TGCGCCAGCAGCTTGAATCTCGGGGGAAACACCATATATTTT.

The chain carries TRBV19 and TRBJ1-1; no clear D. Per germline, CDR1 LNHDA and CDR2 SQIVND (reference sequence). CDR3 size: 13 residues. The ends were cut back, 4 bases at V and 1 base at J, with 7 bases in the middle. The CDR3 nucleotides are TGTGCCAGTAGTACCCAGGCGAACACTGAAGCTTTCTTT. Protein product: CASSTQANTEAFF.